The present T cell receptor (beta chain) was sequenced within a study of shared clonotypes between healthy human individuals. CD45RO negativity and positive selection for CCR7 defined naive CD8 cells, a population that excluded terminally differentiated effector memory CD45RA+ cells. This CDR3 has 13 residues. The germline V gene encodes CDR1 SEHNR and CDR2 FQNEAQ (reference sequence). V dropped 4 bases and J dropped 6 bases, with 10 bases sitting between them. Assay used: immunoSEQ multiplex PCR; TCRdb lists only in-frame clones, some missing. The sample has under 850,000 clones, approximately 92% seen once.

The V call is TRBV7-9, the J call TRBJ2-1; D remains ambiguous. This receptor was obtained from a man aged 25 to 45 in good health. Sequenced sample: naive CD8+ T cells sorted from blood. The CDR3 sequence is CASSSPKTNEQFF. In nucleotides, the CDR3 is TGTGCCAGCAGCTCACCCAAAACCAATGAGCAGTTCTTC.